The rows below give T cell receptor beta chains drawn from one sample of a study of spatial heterogeneity in lung cancer. TCRdb called the 5' RACE reads again in MiXCR, with one record for every CDR3 protein. Among more than 10,000 distinct CDR3 sequences listed, 9.5% to 15% were seen once. This sample comprised lung tumor tissue, obtained at surgery. The receptors were sampled from a male donor with early-stage non-small cell lung cancer. CDR3s include the opening cysteine and the closing phenylalanine or tryptophan. A D gene is named only where the DNA matches it firmly. A clone size is listed for some rows: how often the clone was seen (once, few, many), or a class if it is expanded.

D gene: TRBD1
clone size: few
J gene: TRBJ2-1
V gene: TRBV5-1
CDR3 protein: CASSLTGGSYNEQFF
CDR3 DNA: TGCGCCAGCAGCCTTACAGGGGGGTCCTACAATGAGCAGTTCTTC

D gene: NA
clone size: many
J gene: TRBJ2-1
V gene: TRBV11-3
CDR3 protein: CASSLGAAAEQFF
CDR3 DNA: TGTGCCAGCAGCTTAGGGGCGGCGGCTGAGCAGTTCTTC

D gene: NA
clone size: few
J gene: TRBJ1-5
V gene: TRBV5-1
CDR3 protein: CASSLTGYSNQPQHF
CDR3 DNA: TGCGCCAGCAGCTTGACTGGATATAGCAATCAGCCCCAGCATTTT

D gene: TRBD1
clone size: NA
J gene: TRBJ1-2
V gene: TRBV6-5
CDR3 protein: CASSFTRTGGRGYTF
CDR3 DNA: TGTGCCAGCAGTTTTACAAGGACAGGGGGCCGTGGCTACACCTTC

D gene: TRBD2
clone size: NA
J gene: TRBJ2-7
V gene: TRBV28
CDR3 protein: CASSLTGLYEQYF
CDR3 DNA: TGTGCCAGCAGTTTGACGGGACTATACGAGCAGTACTTC

D gene: TRBD1
clone size: NA
J gene: TRBJ1-1
V gene: TRBV28
CDR3 protein: CASSLFWDRGATEAFF
CDR3 DNA: TGTGCCAGCAGTTTATTTTGGGACAGGGGTGCCACTGAAGCTTTCTTT

D gene: NA
clone size: few
J gene: TRBJ1-4
V gene: TRBV4-2
CDR3 protein: CASRIGLGALFF
CDR3 DNA: TGTGCCAGCAGAATAGGCCTCGGGGCCCTGTTTTTT

D gene: NA
clone size: many
J gene: TRBJ2-2
V gene: TRBV9
CDR3 protein: CASSPHGGSNTGELFF
CDR3 DNA: TGTGCCAGCAGTCCCCACGGCGGATCCAACACCGGGGAGCTGTTTTTT

D gene: NA
clone size: NA
J gene: TRBJ2-3
V gene: TRBV7-2
CDR3 protein: CASSLALGGTDTQYF
CDR3 DNA: TGTGCCAGCAGCTTAGCTCTGGGGGGCACAGATACGCAGTATTTT

D gene: TRBD1
clone size: medium-sized
J gene: TRBJ1-2
V gene: TRBV6-2/TRBV6-3
CDR3 protein: CASRTTGSGYGYTF
CDR3 DNA: TGTGCCAGCAGGACGACAGGGTCGGGCTATGGCTACACCTTC

D gene: NA
clone size: NA
J gene: TRBJ1-2
V gene: TRBV24-1
CDR3 protein: CATSAQQGAGYTF
CDR3 DNA: TGTGCCACCAGTGCCCAACAGGGAGCTGGCTACACCTTC

D gene: NA
clone size: few
J gene: TRBJ1-2
V gene: TRBV29-1
CDR3 protein: CSVEPASNYGYTF
CDR3 DNA: TGCAGCGTTGAGCCTGCCTCTAACTATGGCTACACCTTC